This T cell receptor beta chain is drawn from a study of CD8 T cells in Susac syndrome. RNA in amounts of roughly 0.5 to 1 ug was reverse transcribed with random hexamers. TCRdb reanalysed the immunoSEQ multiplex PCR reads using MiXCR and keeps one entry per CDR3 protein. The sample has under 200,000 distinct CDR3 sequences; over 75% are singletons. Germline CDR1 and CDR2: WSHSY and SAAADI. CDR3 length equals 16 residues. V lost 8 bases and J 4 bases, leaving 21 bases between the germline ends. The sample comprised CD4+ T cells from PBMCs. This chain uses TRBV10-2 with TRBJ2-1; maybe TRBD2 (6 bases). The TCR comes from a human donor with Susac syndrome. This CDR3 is CASAPRRASVYNEQFF. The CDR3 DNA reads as TGCGCCAGCGCGCCGAGGAGGGCTAGCGTGTACAATGAGCAGTTCTTC.